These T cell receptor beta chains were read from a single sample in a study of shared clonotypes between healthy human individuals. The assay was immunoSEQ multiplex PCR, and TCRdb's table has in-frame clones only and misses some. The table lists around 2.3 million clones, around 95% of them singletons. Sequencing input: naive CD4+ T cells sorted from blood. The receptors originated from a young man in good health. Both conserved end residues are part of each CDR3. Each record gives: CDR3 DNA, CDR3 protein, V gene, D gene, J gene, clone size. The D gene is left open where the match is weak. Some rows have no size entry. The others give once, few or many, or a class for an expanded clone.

TGCGCCAGCAGCACTGGGACAGGGTGGGATACGCAGTATTTT | CASSTGTGWDTQYF | TRBV5-1 | TRBD1 | TRBJ2-3 | NA
TGCGCCAGCAGCCGATTTAACAATCCCACAGATACGCAGTATTTT | CASSRFNNPTDTQYF | TRBV5-1 | NA | TRBJ2-3 | once
TGCGCCAGCAGCCAAGTAGCCGGGGCCGGCGAAAAACTGTTTTTT | CASSQVAGAGEKLFF | TRBV4-3 | NA | TRBJ1-4 | NA
TGCGCCAGCAGCGAGGACAGGGGGAGGAAAGCTTTCTTT | CASSEDRGRKAFF | TRBV5-1 | TRBD1 | TRBJ1-1 | NA
TGCGCCAGCAGTGAGTCGGGGAAAAACATTCAGTACTTC | CASSESGKNIQYF | TRBV10-1 | NA | TRBJ2-4 | NA
TGCGCCAGCAGCTCTCGGACAGATTTTTCCAACTATGGCTACACCTTC | CASSSRTDFSNYGYTF | TRBV5-1 | NA | TRBJ1-2 | NA
TGCGCCAGCAGCCATCCCTGGGGAGGGACTAGCGGCTCTGGGGCCAACGTCCTGACTTTC | CASSHPWGGTSGSGANVLTF | TRBV4-1 | TRBD2 | TRBJ2-6 | NA
TGTGCCAGCCGGGAGTTTAACTATGGCTACACCTTC | CASREFNYGYTF | TRBV6-1 | NA | TRBJ1-2 | NA
TGCAGCGTTGTAAGCGGGAGTAAAGTATGGGAGCAGTACTTC | CSVVSGSKVWEQYF | TRBV29-1 | TRBD2 | TRBJ2-7 | NA
TGTGCCAGCAGTGAACGGGACAGGGGGGGTCAAGCTTTCTTT | CASSERDRGGQAFF | TRBV6-1 | TRBD1 | TRBJ1-1 | once
TGCGCCAGCAGTGAGTACCTCTCTAGCACAGATACGCAGTATTTT | CASSEYLSSTDTQYF | TRBV10-2 | NA | TRBJ2-3 | NA
TGTGCCACTCATCGGGGCAAAACCTACGAGCAGTACTTC | CATHRGKTYEQYF | TRBV6-5 | NA | TRBJ2-7 | NA
TGTGCCAGCAGTTTTCAGGGTTTCACCGGGGAGCTGTTTTTT | CASSFQGFTGELFF | TRBV6-5 | NA | TRBJ2-2 | NA
TGTGCCAGCAGTTACTCGCCGCCGCCTAATGAAAAACTGTTTTTT | CASSYSPPPNEKLFF | TRBV6-5 | NA | TRBJ1-4 | NA
TGTGCCAGCAGTCGGACAGGGTCAACCGGGGAGCTGTTTTTT | CASSRTGSTGELFF | TRBV6-5 | TRBD1 | TRBJ2-2 | few
TGCGCCAGCAGCCAAGAACAGGGGAGCGGGTACGCGGGCTACACCTTC | CASSQEQGSGYAGYTF | TRBV4-3 | TRBD1 | TRBJ1-2 | NA